A single sample gave rise to the 13 T cell receptor beta chains below, sequenced in a study of blood T cell repertoires in COVID-19. Sequenced by immunoSEQ multiplex PCR; TCRdb stores in-frame clones only, minus some. Here the sample spans 150,000 to 200,000 clones, 88% being singletons. Source material: peripheral blood. The receptor set was obtained from a human donor in a cohort sampled during active COVID-19.

The V gene is TRBV2, the J gene TRBJ2-2, with unresolved D. CDR1 SNHLY and CDR2 FYNNEI come from the germline V gene. The CDR3 spans 14 residues. V was trimmed by 6 bases and J by 8 bases, leaving 16 bases between them. The CDR3 nucleotides read TGTGCCAGCAGACCAAATCCCCTCGGGGGGGAGCTGTTTTTT. Translation: CASRPNPLGGELFF.

CDR3 amino acids: CASSDASQGFSPLHF. The DNA for the CDR3 is TGTGCCAGCAGTGATGCGAGCCAGGGTTTTTCACCCCTCCACTTT. V and J are TRBV2 and TRBJ1-6; maybe TRBD1 (5 bases). The germline V and J ends were trimmed by 3 bases and 9 bases, with 15 bases remaining between them. The germline V gene encodes CDR1 SNHLY and CDR2 FYNNEI. This CDR3 comprises 15 residues. Drawing the rest from reference TRBV2 and TRBJ1-6, the complete variable domain is EPEVTQTPSHQVTQMGQEVILRCVPISNHLYFYWYRQILGQKVEFLVSFYNNEISEKSEIFDDQFSVERPDGSNFTLKIRSTKLEDSAMYFCASSDASQGFSPLHFGNGTRLTVT.

This clone appeared once. V gene TRBV7-9 combines with J gene TRBJ1-4, with 8 bases aligning to TRBD1. The germline V gene has CDR1 SEHNR and CDR2 FQNEAQ (reference sequence). Germline trimming cut 6 bases from V and 3 bases from J; bases unmatched to any gene: 3. The CDR3 loop spans 14 amino acids. CDR3 in amino acids: CASRLDRANEKLFF. Written as DNA, the CDR3 is TGTGCCAGCAGGTTGGACAGGGCTAATGAAAAACTGTTTTTT.

This chain links TRBV4-3 with TRBJ1-1; D uncertain. V was cut by 0 bases and J by 3 bases, with 5 bases left in between. CDR3 size: 13 residues. CDR1 and CDR2 from the germline V gene are LGHNA and YSLEER. The CDR3 region is CASSQDSYTEAFF. The DNA of the CDR3 is TGCGCCAGCAGCCAAGACAGTTACACTGAAGCTTTCTTT.

This chain links TRBV6-6 with TRBJ2-5; 14 bases are shared with TRBD2. CDR1 MNHNY and CDR2 SVGAGI come from the germline V gene (reference sequence). This CDR3 contains 16 residues. The V and J ends lost 2 bases and 5 bases, in that order; junction bases with no gene match: 4. CDR3 sequence (DNA): TGTGCCAGCAGTTACGGGACTAGCGGGAGTCTGGAGACCCAGTACTTC. It translates to CASSYGTSGSLETQYF.

This clone was found once. The chain employs TRBV7-2 and TRBJ2-1, with a possible D match to TRBD1 (6 bases). The germline V and J ends were trimmed by 4 bases and 1 base, with 11 bases remaining between them. CDR1 SGHTA and CDR2 FQGNSA come from the germline V gene. The CDR3 consists of 15 residues. CDR3 residues: CASSSDRWSYNEQFF. The CDR3 nucleotides read TGTGCCAGCAGCTCGGACAGATGGTCCTACAATGAGCAGTTCTTC. Based on the CDR3 plus reference TRBV7-2 and TRBJ2-1, the full variable domain is GAGVSQSPSNKVTEKGKDVELRCDPISGHTALYWYRQSLGQGLEFLIYFQGNSAPDKSGLPSDRFSAERTGGSVSTLTIQRTQQEDSAVYLCASSSDRWSYNEQFFGPGTRLTVL.

This clone has only one observation. V and J are TRBV19 and TRBJ2-3, with D possibly matching TRBD1 (6 bases). The CDR3 runs to 13 residues. V lost 6 bases to trimming and J lost 3 bases, with 10 bases between them. Germline V lookup: CDR1 LNHDA, CDR2 SQIVND (reference sequence). The CDR3 protein is CASRTRGTDTQYF. The DNA for the CDR3 is TGTGCCAGTAGAACTAGGGGGACAGATACGCAGTATTTT.

The chain links TRBV11-3 to TRBJ1-1, with D unresolved. V lost 2 bases and J lost 1, with 5 bases in between. Looked up from germline, CDR1 is SGHNT and CDR2 is YENEEA. This CDR3 region has 13 residues. The CDR3: CASSLQENTEAFF. The DNA of the CDR3 is TGTGCCAGCAGCTTACAGGAGAACACTGAAGCTTTCTTT.

The chain carries TRBV28 and TRBJ2-1; TRBD2 might be the D (6 bases). With 7 bases removed from V and 9 bases from J, the gap between germline ends came to 13 bases. Germline V gene lookup returns CDR1 MDHEN and CDR2 SYDVKM. The CDR3 spans 12 residues. In nucleotides, the CDR3 is TGTGCCAGCACCGGAGGGCGGGGTGAGCAGTTCTTC. This gives the protein CASTGGRGEQFF.

The V gene is TRBV14, the J gene TRBJ2-7, with 8 positions matching TRBD1. The CDR3 contains 14 residues. J gave up 10 bases and V 4 bases, and 12 bases lay outside the gene matches. CDR1 SGHDN and CDR2 FVKESK come from the germline V gene. The CDR3 DNA is TGTGCCAGCAGCCCAACCGGGACAGGAGGTGTTCAGTACTTC. Translating gives CASSPTGTGGVQYF. Together with reference TRBV14 and TRBJ2-7, the CDR3 gives the full variable domain: EAGVTQFPSHSVIEKGQTVTLRCDPISGHDNLYWYRRVMGKEIKFLLHFVKESKQDESGMPNNRFLAERTGGTYSTLKVQPAELEDSGVYFCASSPTGTGGVQYFGPGTRLTVT.

This chain joins TRBV19 and TRBJ1-2; the D gene is possibly TRBD1 (6 bases). Trimming took off 7 bases at V and 4 bases at J, with 16 bases between the two ends. Germline V gene data show CDR1 as LNHDA and CDR2 as SQIVND (reference sequence). The CDR3 totals 14 residues. The CDR3 DNA reads as TGTGCCAGTACCCCATGGGACACCACCTATGGCTACACCTTC. It codes for CASTPWDTTYGYTF.

The chain employs TRBV25-1 and TRBJ2-3, with D uncertain. Germline V gives CDR1 MGHDK, CDR2 SYGVNS. The CDR3 consists of 13 residues. V was shortened by 3 bases and J by 1 base, with 5 bases between the two germline ends. The CDR3 DNA sequence: TGTGCCAGCAGTGACACTGGCACAGATACGCAGTATTTT. It translates to CASSDTGTDTQYF.

The chain uses TRBV6-5 and TRBJ2-7; 7 nucleotides match TRBD1. Losses at the gene ends were 6 bases for V and 1 base for J; bases not matched to a gene: 9. The CDR3 is 15 residues long. Germline assignment: CDR1 MNHEY and CDR2 SVGAGI. The CDR3, as DNA: TGTGCCAGCAGCCTCGACAGGGCACGGTCCTACGAGCAGTACTTC. Translation: CASSLDRARSYEQYF.